The 15 T cell receptor beta chains given below trace back to one sample, sequenced in a study of control samples from healthy donors and cancer patients. Produced via immunoSEQ multiplex PCR; TCRdb's table is partial and in-frame only. The sample lists fewer than 150,000 clones, around 90% occurring once. Sequenced sample: blood. Every receptor here comes from a man aged 18-30 years in good health.

The chain couples TRBV6-2 or TRBV6-3 to TRBJ1-2; 7 nucleotides align to TRBD1. In germline, CDR1 is MNHEY, CDR2 SVGEGT. Trimming at V came to 0 bases and at J to 3 bases, leaving 7 bases not matched to a gene. The CDR3 consists of 16 residues. This CDR3 is CASSYSRRGDDYGYTF. CDR3 coding DNA: TGTGCCAGCAGTTACTCCCGCAGGGGGGATGACTATGGCTACACCTTC.

Concerning this clone itself: This CDR3 is also generated by other DNA sequences in the sample. V usage is TRBV11-2 and J usage is TRBJ2-5; D unclear. This CDR3 contains 14 residues. Germline V gives CDR1 SGHAT, CDR2 FQNNGV. The ends were cut back, 1 base at V and 1 base at J, with 7 bases in the middle. The CDR3 DNA is TGTGCCAGCAGCTTAGGGACGGTCCAAGAGACCCAGTACTTC. Amino acid sequence: CASSLGTVQETQYF.

Concerning this clone itself: Other nucleotide sequences in the sample specify the same CDR3. The genes are TRBV7-9 and TRBJ1-1, with D perhaps TRBD1 (5 bases). V was pared by 3 bases and J by 0 bases, with 8 bases between. Per germline, CDR1 SEHNR and CDR2 FQNEAQ (reference sequence). The length of the CDR3 is 14 residues. The CDR3 DNA is TGTGCCAGCAGCTTCGGGACGGTGAACACTGAAGCTTTCTTT. As protein: CASSFGTVNTEAFF.

The chain employs TRBV4-3 and TRBJ1-5; D not resolved. CDR1 is LGHNA, CDR2 YSLEER, per germline. Trimming left V 0 bases short and J 7 bases short, with 7 bases between. The length of the CDR3 is 13 residues. The DNA for the CDR3 is TGCGCCAGCAGCCAAGAATCTCACCAGCCCCAGCATTTT. It translates to CASSQESHQPQHF.

V is TRBV28 and J is TRBJ1-4; D is ambiguous. V was trimmed by 1 base and J by 4 bases, leaving 10 bases between them. CDR3 length: 15 amino acids. Germline V gene data show CDR1 as MDHEN and CDR2 as SYDVKM. CDR3 amino acids: CASSLLGGSNEKLFF. The CDR3 nucleotides read TGTGCCAGCAGTTTATTGGGTGGCAGTAATGAAAAACTGTTTTTT.

This chain links TRBV24-1 with TRBJ2-1; D gene uncertain. Germline V gives CDR1 KGHDR, CDR2 SFDVKD. The length of the CDR3 is 14 residues. The V and J ends lost 7 bases and 0 bases respectively, with 9 bases between them. The DNA of the CDR3 is TGTGCCACCAGCAAACACAGCTCCTACAATGAGCAGTTCTTC. Amino acid sequence: CATSKHSSYNEQFF.

CDR3: CASHKGAGGYGYTF. CDR3 nucleotide sequence: TGTGCCAGCCATAAGGGGGCAGGGGGCTATGGCTACACCTTC. The genes are TRBV6-5 and TRBJ1-2, with 7 bases lining up with TRBD1. CDR3 length equals 14 residues. Germline lookup yields CDR1 MNHEY and CDR2 SVGAGI. V lost 8 bases to trimming and J lost 4 bases; unmatched junction nucleotides: 10.

V is TRBV10-2 and J is TRBJ2-1, with D unclear. The V end was cut by 0 bases, the J end by 9 bases, with 12 bases between. CDR3 length: 14 residues. Germline V lookup: CDR1 WSHSY, CDR2 SAAADI. This CDR3 is CASSESTGWGEQFF. The DNA for the CDR3 is TGCGCCAGCAGTGAGTCGACTGGATGGGGTGAGCAGTTCTTC.

The chain links TRBV4-1 to TRBJ2-3; D tentatively fits TRBD1 or TRBD2 (5 bases each). Germline loops: CDR1 MGHRA, CDR2 YSYEKL. This CDR3 is 15 amino acids long. V gave up 1 base and J gave up 3 bases, with 11 bases separating them. In DNA, the CDR3 is TGCGCCAGCAGCCAAGCTGGGGGTAATACAGATACGCAGTATTTT. It yields the protein CASSQAGGNTDTQYF.

The rearrangement uses TRBV24-1 and TRBJ2-1, with 7 bases that match TRBD1. The CDR3 contains 14 residues. The germline V gene encodes CDR1 KGHDR and CDR2 SFDVKD. Trimming at V came to 5 bases and at J to 6 bases, leaving 6 bases not matched to a gene. This CDR3 is CATSVAQGLNEQFF. The DNA for the CDR3 is TGTGCCACCAGTGTAGCACAGGGGCTCAATGAGCAGTTCTTC.

V usage is TRBV11-2 and J usage is TRBJ2-7; 7 bases agree with TRBD1. V dropped 4 bases and J dropped 1; count of bases not matched to a gene: 4. Germline CDR1 and CDR2: SGHAT and FQNNGV. CDR3 length equals 14 residues. Here the CDR3 reads CASSWGQISYEQYF. The CDR3 coding sequence is TGTGCCAGCAGCTGGGGACAGATATCCTACGAGCAGTACTTC.

The chain recombines TRBV29-1 with TRBJ2-5; D might be TRBD1 or TRBD2, each matching 5 bases. The V end was cut by 1 base, the J end by 0 bases, with 12 bases between. The CDR3 spans 15 residues. Germline V CDR1 and CDR2: SQVTM, ANQGSEA. The CDR3 nucleotides are TGCAGCGTTGAAGGGGACCTCCCGTACCAAGAGACCCAGTACTTC. Amino acid sequence: CSVEGDLPYQETQYF.

This sequence joins TRBV5-6 and TRBJ2-5, with 11 bases that match TRBD2. The CDR3 extends over 17 amino acids. The ends lost 1 base at V and 4 bases at J; junction bases unmatched: 9. In germline, CDR1 is SGHDT, CDR2 YYEEEE. CDR3 residues: CASSLLAGGPRGETQYF. The CDR3 nucleotides are TGTGCCAGCAGCTTGTTAGCGGGGGGGCCGAGGGGAGAGACCCAGTACTTC. Full variable domain (outside the CDR3, taken from reference TRBV5-6 and TRBJ2-5): DAGVTQSPTHLIKTRGQQVTLRCSPKSGHDTVSWYQQALGQGPQFIFQYYEEEERQRGNFPDRFSGHQFPNYSSELNVNALLLGDSALYLCASSLLAGGPRGETQYFGPGTRLLVL.

The chain links TRBV11-2 to TRBJ1-1; D is perhaps TRBD1 (5 bases). CDR1 and CDR2 (germline): SGHAT, FQNNGV. Trimming took 1 base from V and 4 from J, leaving 16 bases between them. The CDR3 is made up of 16 amino acids. The CDR3 region has the DNA TGTGCCAGCAGCTTAGTGTCTCGCGGAGGGGCCACTGAAGCTTTCTTT. Translation: CASSLVSRGGATEAFF.

This chain connects TRBV6-1 to TRBJ2-5; tentatively, D is TRBD2 (6 bases). The CDR3 is 15 residues long. The V and J ends lost 0 bases and 5 bases respectively, with 13 bases between them. Germline V gene data show CDR1 as MNHNS and CDR2 as SASEGT. The CDR3 protein is CASSEALGEAETQYF. The CDR3 nucleotides read TGTGCCAGCAGTGAAGCGCTGGGGGAGGCGGAGACCCAGTACTTC.